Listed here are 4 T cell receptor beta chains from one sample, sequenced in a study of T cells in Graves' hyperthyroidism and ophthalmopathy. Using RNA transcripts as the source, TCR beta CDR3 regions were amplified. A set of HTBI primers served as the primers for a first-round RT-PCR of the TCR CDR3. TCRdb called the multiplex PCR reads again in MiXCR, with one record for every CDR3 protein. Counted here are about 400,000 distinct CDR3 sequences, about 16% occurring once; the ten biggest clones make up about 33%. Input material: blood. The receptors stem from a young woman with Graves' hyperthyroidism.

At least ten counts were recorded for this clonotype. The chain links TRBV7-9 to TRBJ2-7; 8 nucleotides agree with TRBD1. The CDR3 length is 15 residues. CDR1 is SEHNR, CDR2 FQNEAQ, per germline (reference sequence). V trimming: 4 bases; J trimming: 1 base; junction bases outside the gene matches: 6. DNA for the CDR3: TGTGCCAGCAGCTCGGGACAGGACGTTTCCTACGAGCAGTACTTC. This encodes CASSSGQDVSYEQYF.

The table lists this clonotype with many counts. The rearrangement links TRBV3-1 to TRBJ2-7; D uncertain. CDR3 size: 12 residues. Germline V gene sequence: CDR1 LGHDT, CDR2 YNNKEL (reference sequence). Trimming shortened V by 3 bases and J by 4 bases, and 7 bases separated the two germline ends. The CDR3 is CASSHGWYEQYF. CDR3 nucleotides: TGTGCCAGCAGCCATGGGTGGTACGAGCAGTACTTC.

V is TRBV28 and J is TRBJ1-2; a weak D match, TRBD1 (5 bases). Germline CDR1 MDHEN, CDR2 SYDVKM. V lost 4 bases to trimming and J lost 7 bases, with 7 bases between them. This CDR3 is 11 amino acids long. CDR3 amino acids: CASSSRAGYTF. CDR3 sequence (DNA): TGTGCCAGCAGTTCCAGGGCTGGCTACACCTTC.

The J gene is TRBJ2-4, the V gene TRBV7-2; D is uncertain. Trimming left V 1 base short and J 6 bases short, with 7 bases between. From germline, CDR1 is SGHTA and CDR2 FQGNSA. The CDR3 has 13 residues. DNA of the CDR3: TGTGCCAGCAGCTTAGTATACGGAAACATTCAGTACTTC. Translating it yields CASSLVYGNIQYF.